The rows below give T cell receptor beta chains drawn from one sample of a study of control samples from healthy donors and cancer patients. Data came from immunoSEQ multiplex PCR; TCRdb stores just in-frame clones and leaves some out. The data show over 100,000 clones, around 89% seen once. Sequenced: blood. The receptors derive from a man aged 35-49 years in good health. The CDR3 runs from the conserved cysteine through the conserved F or W. Each record gives: V gene, clone size, J gene, D gene, CDR3 DNA, CDR3 protein. D genes are given only for firm matches. The size entry is marked missing in some rows and otherwise reads once, few, many or a size class.

>TRBV27|-|TRBJ1-2|TRBD1
TGTGCCAGCAGTTTATCCAGACAGGGACTGTACTATGGCTACACCTTC
CASSLSRQGLYYGYTF
>TRBV12-5|few|TRBJ1-1|TRBD1
TGTGCTAGTGGTTTGGCGACAGGGTTGGAAGCTTTCTTT
CASGLATGLEAFF
>TRBV27|few|TRBJ1-6|TRBD1
TGTGCCAGCAGACCCGGATTAGGACAGGGCTCCTATAATTCACCCCTCCACTTT
CASRPGLGQGSYNSPLHF
>TRBV12-3/TRBV12-4|-|TRBJ1-5|TRBD1
TGTGCCAGCGACAGGGTCCGGCAGCCCCAGCATTTT
CASDRVRQPQHF
>TRBV13|-|TRBJ2-7|TRBD2
TGTGCCAGCAGCTTACGGCTAGCGGGGGTCGGCGAGCAGTACTTC
CASSLRLAGVGEQYF
>TRBV2|-|TRBJ1-3|TRBD1
TGTGCCAGCAGGACCGCCGGGACAGGTGGAAACACCATATATTTT
CASRTAGTGGNTIYF
>TRBV7-3|few|TRBJ1-2|-
TGTGCCAGCAGCCCCGACGGAAACTATGGCTACACCTTC
CASSPDGNYGYTF
>TRBV6-5|-|TRBJ2-7|TRBD2
TGTGCCAGCAGTCCCCGGACTAGCTCCTACGAGCAGTACTTC
CASSPRTSSYEQYF
>TRBV6-5|-|TRBJ2-7|-
TGTGCCATCCCCACCCGGGGGGCGTACGAGCAGTACTTC
CAIPTRGAYEQYF
>TRBV18|-|TRBJ2-7|TRBD1
TGTGCCAGCTCGCCCCTCCCGGGACAGGCTAGCTCCTACGAGCAGTACTTC
CASSPLPGQASSYEQYF
>TRBV24-1|-|TRBJ2-3|-
TGTGCCACCACCCCTGGGGATAGCACAGATACGCAGTATTTT
CATTPGDSTDTQYF
>TRBV2|-|TRBJ2-1|-
TGTGCCAGCAGTGTTTCCAGGGGAACCTACAATGAGCAGTTCTTC
CASSVSRGTYNEQFF
>TRBV5-1|-|TRBJ2-3|-
TGCGCCAGCAGCTTGGGACAGGCGGGGTCAGATACGCAGTATTTT
CASSLGQAGSDTQYF
>TRBV15|once|TRBJ2-3|-
TGTGCCACCAGCAGACACCTCGGGACCCAGTATTTT
CATSRHLGTQYF
>TRBV4-1|-|TRBJ1-5|-
TGCGCCAGCAGCCAAGTGGGGCAGGGGAGGGATCAGCCCCAGCATTTT
CASSQVGQGRDQPQHF
>TRBV5-1|-|TRBJ2-1|-
TGCGCCAGCAGCTCCCGGTACAATGAGCAGTTCTTC
CASSSRYNEQFF
>TRBV12-3/TRBV12-4|-|TRBJ2-2|-
TGTGCCAGCAGTGTGAAGAACACCGGGGAGCTGTTTTTT
CASSVKNTGELFF
>TRBV19|-|TRBJ2-3|TRBD1
TGTGCCAGTAGTCGTAGACAGGGGGCCCGCACAGATACGCAGTATTTT
CASSRRQGARTDTQYF
>TRBV12-3/TRBV12-4|once|TRBJ1-1|-
TGTGCCAGCAGTTTAGTCAGGGCTGAAGCTTTCTTT
CASSLVRAEAFF
>TRBV21-1|-|TRBJ2-7|-
TGTGCCAGCAGCAAACGGTGGGGAGGCGAGCAGTACTTC
CASSKRWGGEQYF
>TRBV7-9|once|TRBJ2-7|-
TGTGCCAGCAGCTTAGGCCAAACCCTCTACGAGCAGTACTTC
CASSLGQTLYEQYF
>TRBV3-1/TRBV3-2|-|TRBJ1-1|TRBD1
TGTGCCAGCAGCCACCCAGGGGGCTCGAACACTGAAGCTTTCTTT
CASSHPGGSNTEAFF
>TRBV5-1|-|TRBJ2-2|-
TGCGCCAGCAGCCCCCGGGGGACGAACACCGGGGAGCTGTTTTTT
CASSPRGTNTGELFF
>TRBV9|-|TRBJ2-7|-
TGTGCCAGCAGCGCTGGGACTGGCTACGAGCAGTACTTC
CASSAGTGYEQYF
>TRBV10-3|-|TRBJ1-4|TRBD1
TGTGCCATCAGCCAAGGGGGCGGGGGTGAAAAACTGTTTTTT
CAISQGGGGEKLFF
>TRBV5-6|-|TRBJ2-5|TRBD2
TGTGCCAGCAGCTTCACCCTGCGGGGGGGCCGGGAGACCCAGTACTTC
CASSFTLRGGRETQYF
>TRBV7-3|-|TRBJ2-3|TRBD2
TGTGCCAGCAGCTTAACGAACGGGGGGGCCATGCATACGCAGTATTTT
CASSLTNGGAMHTQYF
>TRBV27|-|TRBJ2-1|TRBD2
TGTGCCAGCAGGCTAGCGGGGGTTTATAATGAGCAGTTCTTC
CASRLAGVYNEQFF
>TRBV13|-|TRBJ2-7|TRBD2
TGTGCCAGCAGAAGGGTGCATTCGAGCGGGACCTCCTACGAGCAGTACTTC
CASRRVHSSGTSYEQYF
>TRBV6-1|-|TRBJ1-3|-
TGTGCCAGCAGTGTGGGTCAGGTGGGCTCTGGAAACACCATATATTTT
CASSVGQVGSGNTIYF
>TRBV7-2|-|TRBJ2-5|TRBD2
TGTGCCAGCAGCTTTAGCGGGGGGGCAGAGACCCAGTACTTC
CASSFSGGAETQYF
>TRBV30|-|TRBJ2-1|-
TGTGCCTGGAGTGGTGGGGGTTCCCTGGATGAGCAGTTCTTC
CAWSGGGSLDEQFF
>TRBV4-2|-|TRBJ1-6|-
TGTGCCAGCAGCCAAGAACAGGGCCCACCCCTCCACTTT
CASSQEQGPPLHF
>TRBV6-5|-|TRBJ1-4|-
TGTGCCAGCAGTCGGGGACTTAATGAAAAACTGTTTTTT
CASSRGLNEKLFF
>TRBV7-8|-|TRBJ2-7|TRBD2
TGTGCCAGCAGGAATAACCTCTTAGCGGGGGTCGACTCCTACGAGCAGTACTTC
CASRNNLLAGVDSYEQYF
>TRBV30|-|TRBJ1-6|-
TGTGCCTGGAAGGAACAGGACCTTCGGGGTTCACCCCTCCACTTT
CAWKEQDLRGSPLHF
>TRBV5-1|-|TRBJ2-3|-
TGCGCCAGCAGCGGCCGTACCACAGATACGCAGTATTTT
CASSGRTTDTQYF
>TRBV7-2|-|TRBJ1-4|-
TGTGCCAGCAGCTTTTCGAATAATGAAAAACTGTTTTTT
CASSFSNNEKLFF
>TRBV27|-|TRBJ1-3|-
TGTGCCAGCAGTTCTTTAGGGCGGGGAAACACCATATATTTT
CASSSLGRGNTIYF